The text below deals with one T cell receptor (beta chain). Its antigen is unknown. No per-base quality is available; no much larger clone lies one base away. This specimen belongs to a study of blood T cell repertoires in COVID-19 (dated by TCRdb to 2020 to 2021). Regarding the study in general: The collaborator samples originated in the United States, Italy and Spain and spanned the acute and convalescent phases of COVID-19. The material from the prospective study consisted of cDNA or gDNA derived from T cells, B-cell-depleted T cells, or PBMCs. Subjects who had been exposed to COVID-19, were actively infected with it, or had recovered from it provided the deeply sampled blood TCRbeta repertoires that made up the dataset. The repertoires were made available in a free public database intended to serve as a resource for research on the immune response to SARS-CoV-2. The samples were drawn from the first 160 participants of the ongoing ImmuneRACE study and from 1,254 subjects provided by 6 global collaborators. The sample metadata nearly always contained a de-identified subject ID, COVID-19 status, age in years and sex. Where available, HLA class I and class II types were obtained from metadata supplied by the sample provider rather than from assay-based typing. On the study overall, not on this receptor specifically: The amount of clinical and demographic metadata varied by source and participant and was provided uncurated.

At the junction V is shortened by 7 bases and J by 6 bases, with 15 bases in between. From a lookup of the germline V gene (reference sequence), CDR1 and CDR2 are LNHDA and SQIVND. The CDR3 spans 13 residues, from the cysteine through the phenylalanine. The retained sequence is limited to the CDR3, 39 bases, with the frame set at the first base. Whole blood was collected in K2EDTA tubes by collaborating institutions according to the institutions' own protocols. Collaborator samples were shipped for TCRbeta analysis as frozen whole blood, isolated PBMCs, or DNA extracted from either sample type. TCRbeta CDR3 regions were amplified from genomic DNA by means of the immunoSEQ Assay, a bias-controlled multiplex PCR. The paper's processing steps were these. Within the assay, amplification of reference gene primers was used to estimate how many nucleated cells each sample contained. Sequence reads were collapsed and filtered to measure the absolute abundance of every unique TCRbeta CDR3 rearrangement. For each sample, productive Simpson clonality was calculated as the square root of Simpson's diversity index over productive rearrangements. Here the immuneACCESS table is served through TCRdb, limited to in-frame sequences with V and J called. Missing clones are a known gap in these copies; in checked studies unresolved V genes cover under half, and the rest lacks a known reason. From that table come the V and J calls and clone size; the DNA was used to work out D and trimming. In all, the sample holds 75,000 or so clones, and less than 85% of those were seen once. Clones ranked in the top ten supply around a sixth of the sample.

The chain is made from TRBV19 and TRBJ1-2; a weak D assignment points to TRBD1 (5 bases agree). Sequenced material: peripheral blood. This TCR was recovered from a woman of 80 years or more with acute or convalescent COVID-19. This receptor carries the CDR3 CASISRGRNGYTF. The bases read TGTGCCAGTATTAGTAGGGGCCGGAATGGCTACACCTTC.